The 24 T cell receptor beta chains below were found in one sample sequenced in a study of blood T cells in healthy people across ages. The use of a sample-barcoded 5' primer and a J-beta primer mix characterized a second PCR of roughly 6 to 12 cycles. TCRdb re-analysed the 5' RACE reads in MiXCR, keeping a single row per CDR3 protein. The profile shows about a million distinct CDR3 sequences, roughly 48% of them singletons. The sequenced material came from blood. These receptors all stem from a man under 40 in good health.

J is TRBJ2-1 and V is TRBV11-3; 10 positions agree with TRBD2. The ends lost 5 bases at V and 8 bases at J; junction bases unmatched: 9. Germline CDR1 and CDR2: SGHNT and YENEEA. CDR3 length: 15 residues. CDR3 protein: CASSPRSGGAYEQFF. CDR3 bases: TGTGCCAGCAGCCCCCGGAGCGGGGGGGCGTATGAGCAGTTCTTC.

This clonotype came up many times. The chain recombines TRBV28 with TRBJ1-5; no clear D gene. This CDR3 comprises 14 residues. Germline values: CDR1 MDHEN, CDR2 SYDVKM. With 5 bases removed from V and 2 bases from J, the gap between germline ends came to 10 bases. The CDR3 bases are TGTGCCAGCAGTCCCCGAAGGGGCAATCAGCCCCAGCATTTT. It encodes CASSPRRGNQPQHF.

The sample holds many counts of this clonotype. The V and J genes are TRBV12-3 or TRBV12-4 and TRBJ1-1; tentative D call: TRBD1 (5 bases). Trimming removed 2 bases from V and 3 bases from J, with 7 bases in between. The CDR3 sequence is 13 residues long. CDR3 nucleotides: TGTGCCAGCAGTTTACGGGGGGACACTGAAGCTTTCTTT. This translates into CASSLRGDTEAFF.

The gene calls are TRBV3-1 and TRBJ1-2; D is undetermined. This CDR3 region has 15 residues. Germline V CDR1 and CDR2: LGHDT, YNNKEL (reference sequence). The V end was cut by 4 bases, the J end by 4 bases, with 16 bases between. In nucleotides, the CDR3 is TGTGCCAGCAGCCCTCCCCTTGGACCGAGCTATGGCTACACCTTC. Amino acids: CASSPPLGPSYGYTF.

Of note for this clonotype: Germline and junction disagree at one end, which may indicate a read error. The V gene is TRBV4-3, the J gene TRBJ1-2, with 10 bases lining up with TRBD1. Per the germline V gene, CDR1 is LGHNA and CDR2 is YSLEER. The CDR3 contains 17 residues. Here the CDR3 DNA reads TGCGCCAGCAGTCAAGATTTGGGACAGGGGTTTAACTATGGCTACACCTTC. Its protein product is CASSQDLGQGFNYGYTF.

This clonotype was detected many times. CDR3 coding DNA: TGTGCCAGCAGTTTGGCCAGCGGGGCCACAGATACGCAGTATTTT. Translating gives CASSLASGATDTQYF. The chain joins TRBV12-3 or TRBV12-4 to TRBJ2-3, with TRBD2 matching over 7 bases. This CDR3 contains 15 residues. V was clipped by 3 bases and J by 2 bases; unmatched bases: 5.

The rearrangement uses TRBV28 and TRBJ2-7; tentative D call: TRBD2 (5 bases). Trimming cost V 3 bases and J 0 bases, with 15 bases left between them. This CDR3 is 16 amino acids long. Germline values: CDR1 MDHEN, CDR2 SYDVKM. CDR3 in amino acids: CASSFHYGESSYEQYF. Written as DNA, the CDR3 is TGTGCCAGCAGTTTTCATTATGGGGAGAGCTCCTACGAGCAGTACTTC.

Worth noting for this clonotype: The junction and the germline gene differ at one end; a read error may be behind it. CDR3 sequence (DNA): TGTGCCAGCCGAACGGAACAGGGGAGCTCCTGCGAGCAGTACTTC. Translated, it gives CASRTEQGSSCEQYF. V is TRBV4-2 and J is TRBJ2-7; 7 bases line up with TRBD1. CDR1 and CDR2 from the germline V gene are LGHNA and YNFKEQ. This CDR3 region has 15 residues.

This clonotype has just a few counts. V is TRBV9 and J is TRBJ2-7; D gene unclear. Per germline, CDR1 SGDLS and CDR2 YYNGEE. Trimming took 0 bases from V and 0 from J, leaving 7 bases between them. CDR3 size: 14 residues. The CDR3 protein is CASSVGALSYEQYF. The CDR3 DNA reads TGTGCCAGCAGCGTAGGGGCTCTCTCCTACGAGCAGTACTTC. Full variable domain (rest looked up from reference TRBV9 and TRBJ2-7): DSGVTQTPKHLITATGQRVTLRCSPRSGDLSVYWYQQSLDQGLQFLIQYYNGEERAKGNILERFSAQQFPDLHSELNLSSLELGDSALYFCASSVGALSYEQYFGPGTRLTVT.

This clonotype was seen a handful of times. CDR3 sequence reads: CASRPPTSGGTHTQYF. CDR3 coding DNA: TGTGCCAGCAGACCTCCCACTAGCGGGGGGACGCATACGCAGTATTTT. The chain couples TRBV28 to TRBJ2-3; TRBD2 agrees at 12 bases. The CDR3 spans 16 residues. With V trimmed by 6 bases and J by 7 bases, 11 bases remained unmatched. Germline CDR1 and CDR2: MDHEN and SYDVKM. The variable domain in full, with the rest retrieved from reference TRBV28 and TRBJ2-3, is DVKVTQSSRYLVKRTGEKVFLECVQDMDHENMFWYRQDPGLGLRLIYFSYDVKMKEKGDIPEGYSVSREKKERFSLILESASTNQTSMYLCASRPPTSGGTHTQYFGPGTRLTVL.

This clonotype occurred many times. The chain is built from TRBV7-9 and TRBJ2-2; 11 positions agree with TRBD2. Germline trimming cut 5 bases from V and 2 bases from J; bases unmatched to any gene: 4. Germline CDR1 and CDR2: SEHNR and FQNEAQ (reference sequence). The CDR3 totals 16 residues. CDR3 residues: CASSAGLAANTGELFF. The CDR3 DNA follows: TGTGCCAGCAGCGCGGGACTAGCGGCCAACACCGGGGAGCTGTTTTTT.

The rearrangement joins TRBV3-1 to TRBJ2-1; 7 bases map to TRBD2. The CDR3 has 15 amino acids. V dropped 3 bases and J dropped 4; count of bases not matched to a gene: 6. The germline CDR1 and CDR2 sequences are LGHDT and YNNKEL (reference sequence). Written as DNA, the CDR3 is TGTGCCAGCAGCCAGCAGCTGGGGGGGTACAATGAGCAGTTCTTC. Its protein is CASSQQLGGYNEQFF.

The chain recombines TRBV6-2 or TRBV6-3 with TRBJ1-5, with 7 bases aligning to TRBD1. V lost 6 bases to trimming and J lost 7 bases; unmatched junction nucleotides: 6. In germline, CDR1 is MNHEY, CDR2 SVGEGT. The CDR3 is made up of 13 amino acids. DNA of the CDR3: TGTGCCAGCAGGCCCAACAGGGGACAGCCCCAGCATTTT. Translated, it gives CASRPNRGQPQHF.

This clonotype was seen a handful of times. This chain joins TRBV6-1 and TRBJ1-4; a weak D match, TRBD1 (5 bases). The CDR3 has 15 residues. The germline gives CDR1 MNHNS, CDR2 SASEGT. Trimming took off 7 bases at V and 5 bases at J, with 17 bases between the two ends. The CDR3 region has the DNA TGTGCCAGCACCTCACGGGGGTCGGGAAATGAAAAACTGTTTTTT. Translated, it gives CASTSRGSGNEKLFF.

The rearrangement uses TRBV6-2 or TRBV6-3 and TRBJ1-6; D gene unclear. There are 16 residues in the CDR3. Germline lookup yields CDR1 MNHEY and CDR2 SVGEGT. The V end was cut by 7 bases, the J end by 0 bases, with 13 bases between. The CDR3 DNA sequence: TGTGCCAGCATTTCTTCCGTGAGCTCCTATAATTCACCCCTCCACTTT. Its translation is CASISSVSSYNSPLHF.

The chain uses TRBV2 and TRBJ2-1; TRBD2 aligns across 12 bases. With V trimmed by 2 bases and J by 7 bases, 6 bases remained unmatched. The CDR3 has 16 amino acids. The germline CDR1 and CDR2 sequences are SNHLY and FYNNEI. CDR3 coding DNA: TGTGCCAGCAGTGAACGCCCTAGCGGGGGGGAAAATGAGCAGTTCTTC. Its protein product is CASSERPSGGENEQFF.

Notes on this clonotype: Sequence at one end of the junction differs from germline and may be a read error. The rearrangement joins TRBV7-2 to TRBJ1-6, with D uncertain. The CDR3 covers 14 residues. Germline V CDR1 and CDR2: SGHTA, FQGNSA. This chain's CDR3 is CASNLEGGNSPLHF. CDR3 nucleotides: TGTGCCAGCAACTTAGAAGGCGGTAATTCACCCCTCCACTTT. Full variable domain (missing parts from reference TRBV7-2 and TRBJ1-6): GAGVSQSPSNKVTEKGKDVELRCDPISGHTALYWYRQSLGQGLEFLIYFQGNSAPDKSGLPSDRFSAERTGGSVSTLTIQRTQQEDSAVYLCASNLEGGNSPLHFGNGTRLTVT.

This clonotype was found a few times. V usage is TRBV2 and J usage is TRBJ1-6; TRBD1 matches 8 bases. The V segment lost 3 bases and the J segment 10 bases; nucleotides outside the gene matches: 8. This CDR3 comprises 15 residues. CDR1 SNHLY and CDR2 FYNNEI come from the germline V gene. The CDR3 spells CASSDRPGGASPLHF. DNA for the CDR3: TGTGCCAGCAGTGATAGGCCAGGGGGCGCATCACCCCTCCACTTT.

This rearrangement joins TRBV7-9 to TRBJ2-5, with D tentatively TRBD1 (5 bases). The J call may be faulty, since TRBJ2-7 better matches the DNA end. Germline values: CDR1 SEHNR, CDR2 FQNEAQ (reference sequence). CDR3 length: 13 amino acids. The CDR3 loop is CASSYRTESEQYF. The CDR3 DNA reads as TGTGCCAGCAGCTACAGGACGGAAAGCGAGCAGTACTTC.

The rearrangement uses TRBV12-3 or TRBV12-4 and TRBJ2-5; D gene unclear. The V end lost 1 base, the J end lost 0 bases, and 21 bases lay between the germline ends. This CDR3 spans 19 amino acids. Here the CDR3 reads CASSLGLHHTYPYQETQYF. The CDR3 nucleotides read TGTGCCAGCAGTTTAGGGCTACACCACACCTATCCGTACCAAGAGACCCAGTACTTC.

This clonotype was seen a handful of times. This chain uses TRBV27 with TRBJ2-3, with D possibly being TRBD2 (5 bases). The CDR3 length is 13 residues. CDR1 is MNHEY and CDR2 is SMNVEV in the germline V gene (reference sequence). The germline V and J ends were trimmed by 2 bases and 4 bases, with 7 bases remaining between them. CDR3 protein: CASSLERADTQYF. For the CDR3, the DNA is TGTGCCAGCAGTTTAGAGAGGGCAGATACGCAGTATTTT.

This clonotype came up once. The chain uses TRBV15 and TRBJ2-1; 9 nucleotides match TRBD1. This CDR3 is 16 amino acids long. Germline V gene lookup returns CDR1 LNHNV and CDR2 YYDKDF (reference sequence). Losses at the gene ends were 0 bases for V and 4 bases for J; bases not matched to a gene: 4. As DNA, the CDR3 is TGTGCCACCAGCAGAGATAAGGGACAGGGTTACAATGAGCAGTTCTTC. This encodes CATSRDKGQGYNEQFF. Drawing the rest from reference TRBV15 and TRBJ2-1, the complete variable domain is DAMVIQNPRYQVTQFGKPVTLSCSQTLNHNVMYWYQQKSSQAPKLLFHYYDKDFNNEADTPDNFQSRRPNTSFCFLDIRSPGLGDTAMYLCATSRDKGQGYNEQFFGPGTRLTVL.

The chain carries TRBV29-1 and TRBJ2-1; D gene uncertain. The ends were cut back, 3 bases at V and 4 bases at J, with 10 bases in the middle. The CDR3 consists of 13 residues. Germline CDR1 and CDR2: SQVTM and ANQGSEA. In DNA form, the CDR3 reads TGCAGCGTTGAGGTTGGGAATTACAATGAGCAGTTCTTC. Translating gives CSVEVGNYNEQFF.

This clonotype came up a few times. The J gene is TRBJ2-3, the V gene TRBV7-2, with TRBD2 as a possible D gene (6 bases). The CDR3 is made up of 15 amino acids. Trimming left V 4 bases short and J 1 base short, with 12 bases between. Germline lookup yields CDR1 SGHTA and CDR2 FQGNSA. The CDR3 nucleotides read TGTGCCAGCAGCTCGGGACTTCCCGGCACAGATACGCAGTATTTT. This gives the protein CASSSGLPGTDTQYF. The variable domain in full, completed from reference TRBV7-2 and TRBJ2-3, reads GAGVSQSPSNKVTEKGKDVELRCDPISGHTALYWYRQSLGQGLEFLIYFQGNSAPDKSGLPSDRFSAERTGGSVSTLTIQRTQQEDSAVYLCASSSGLPGTDTQYFGPGTRLTVL.